These T cell receptor beta chains were read from a single sample in a study of blood T cells in healthy people across ages. TCRdb re-analysed the 5' RACE reads in MiXCR, keeping a single row per CDR3 protein. This sample has 600,000 or so distinct CDR3 sequences, with 25% to 35% found just once. Sequenced sample: blood. These receptors all stem from a woman older than 75 in good health. Each CDR3 is given with its conserved first and last residue. A D gene is named only where the DNA matches it firmly. A row's size may be missing; if present it is once, few, many or a size class.

cdr3_aa cdr3_nt v_call d_call j_call clone_size
CASSVGASGGTDTQYF TGTGCCAGCAGCGTAGGGGCTAGCGGGGGCACAGATACGCAGTATTTT TRBV9 TRBD2 TRBJ2-3 many
CATKRVEQYF TGTGCCACTAAACGAGTCGAGCAGTACTTC TRBV6-5 - TRBJ2-7 -
CASRDLSSYEQYF TGCGCCAGCAGGGACTTGAGCTCCTACGAGCAGTACTTC TRBV5-1 - TRBJ2-7 many
CAISESSAGGPTDTQYF TGTGCCATCAGTGAGTCGAGTGCGGGGGGGCCGACAGATACGCAGTATTTT TRBV10-3 TRBD2 TRBJ2-3 many
CAGSLGPVGEKLFF TGTGCCGGCAGCTTAGGGCCAGTAGGTGAAAAACTGTTTTTT TRBV7-8 - TRBJ1-4 -
CASSQEGTNSYNEQFF TGCGCCAGCAGCCAAGAAGGGACTAACTCCTACAATGAGCAGTTCTTC TRBV4-1 TRBD2 TRBJ2-1 many
CASSPEGQGDEQFF TGCGCCAGCAGCCCTGAAGGACAGGGAGATGAGCAGTTCTTC TRBV4-3 TRBD1 TRBJ2-1 many
CASSLRAGGSDEQFF TGTGCCAGCAGCTTAAGGGCTGGCGGGAGCGATGAGCAGTTCTTC TRBV7-2 TRBD2 TRBJ2-1 -
CASSLAAQGTEAFF TGTGCCAGCAGCTTAGCAGCTCAGGGCACTGAAGCTTTCTTT TRBV11-2 - TRBJ1-1 few
CASSVRDNYEQYF TGCGCCAGCAGCGTCCGGGACAACTACGAGCAGTACTTC TRBV5-1 - TRBJ2-7 -
CASCKGAGQGIAKNIQYF TGTGCCAGCTGCAAGGGAGCGGGACAGGGAATAGCCAAAAACATTCAGTACTTC TRBV7-8 TRBD1 TRBJ2-4 -
CASSLDLQGHEQFF TGTGCCAGCAGCTTAGATCTCCAGGGACATGAGCAGTTCTTC TRBV11-3 - TRBJ2-1 few
CASSLRGTIQETQYF TGTGCCAGCAGCTTACGGGGTACTATCCAAGAGACCCAGTACTTC TRBV7-8 - TRBJ2-5 many
CASSSTLAWDTQYF TGTGCCAGCAGCTCCACCCTCGCTTGGGATACGCAGTATTTT TRBV7-8 - TRBJ2-3 many
CASSQSGGSTDTQYF TGTGCCAGCAGCCAAAGCGGGGGTAGCACAGATACGCAGTATTTT TRBV7-2 TRBD2 TRBJ2-3 many
CSTSLSSISSYGYTF TGCAGCACCTCGCTATCAAGTATTTCGTCCTATGGCTACACCTTC TRBV20-1 - TRBJ1-2 many
CASSQAGTGRQPQHF TGCGCCAGCAGCCAGGCTGGGACAGGGAGGCAGCCCCAGCATTTT TRBV4-1 TRBD1 TRBJ1-5 many
CASSSSDWSSYNEQFF TGTGCCAGCAGCTCGTCCGACTGGAGCTCCTACAATGAGCAGTTCTTC TRBV7-9 - TRBJ2-1 once
CASSTRTGLTDTQYF TGTGCCAGCAGCACACGGACAGGGCTGACAGATACGCAGTATTTT TRBV14 TRBD1 TRBJ2-3 -
CSVEAQLSTQYF TGCAGCGTTGAGGCGCAGCTGAGCACCCAGTACTTC TRBV29-1 - TRBJ2-5 -
CASSGGTTYEQYF TGTGCCAGCAGCGGGGGGACTACCTACGAGCAGTACTTC TRBV7-2 TRBD2 TRBJ2-7 many
CASSQALASSNEQFF TGTGCCAGCAGCCAAGCCCTAGCCTCATCCAATGAGCAGTTCTTC TRBV3-1 - TRBJ2-1 many
CASARTANYGYTF TGTGCCAGCGCGAGGACCGCTAACTATGGCTACACCTTC TRBV6-6 - TRBJ1-2 many
CSVIYPTSTDTQYF TGCAGCGTTATTTACCCTACTAGCACAGATACGCAGTATTTT TRBV29-1 - TRBJ2-3 many
CASSLGQGDSPLHF TGTGCCAGCAGTTTAGGACAGGGCGATTCACCCCTCCACTTT TRBV12-3/TRBV12-4 TRBD1 TRBJ1-6 -
CASSLGQGAYNQPQHF TGCGCCAGCAGCTTGGGGCAGGGCGCTTACAATCAGCCCCAGCATTTT TRBV5-1 - TRBJ1-5 -
CASSLGQTSQPQHF TGTGCCAGCAGTTTAGGACAGACCAGCCAGCCCCAGCATTTT TRBV12-3/TRBV12-4 - TRBJ1-5 -
CSSPERGGRSTQYF TGCAGTTCCCCGGAGCGGGGGGGGCGGAGTACGCAGTATTTT TRBV20-1 TRBD2 TRBJ2-3 -
CASSLRTVMNTEAFF TGTGCCAGCAGTTTAAGGACAGTGATGAACACTGAAGCTTTCTTT TRBV12-3/TRBV12-4 - TRBJ1-1 many
CASSPQGALGYTF TGTGCCAGCAGCCCCCAGGGGGCGCTTGGCTACACCTTC TRBV7-2 TRBD1 TRBJ1-2 many
CASSPDPVSGGTDEQFF TGTGCCAGCAGCCCCGATCCGGTTAGCGGCGGAACGGATGAGCAGTTCTTC TRBV7-8 - TRBJ2-1 -
CASSYGAGGVYEQYF TGTGCCAGCAGTTATGGGGCGGGGGGAGTCTACGAGCAGTACTTC TRBV6-6 TRBD2 TRBJ2-7 -
CASSLLAGGLSYEQYF TGCGCCAGCAGCCTTCTAGCGGGGGGCCTCTCCTACGAGCAGTACTTC TRBV4-1 TRBD2 TRBJ2-7 once
CSAQKTSGGLSGEQYF TGCAGTGCGCAGAAAACTAGCGGGGGCCTCTCTGGTGAGCAGTACTTC TRBV20-1 TRBD2 TRBJ2-7 -
CASSFSPGNQPQHF TGTGCCAGCAGCTTTTCCCCGGGCAATCAGCCCCAGCATTTT TRBV7-9 - TRBJ1-5 many
CASSYPGSGGELFF TGTGCCAGCAGTTACCCAGGGTCGGGCGGGGAGCTGTTTTTT TRBV6-5 - TRBJ2-2 few
CASSVGSGGETQYF TGTGCCAGCAGCGTAGGCTCTGGGGGAGAGACCCAGTACTTC TRBV9 - TRBJ2-5 -
CASGRGTASYEQYF TGTGCCAGCGGGAGAGGGACAGCCTCCTACGAGCAGTACTTC TRBV3-1 TRBD1 TRBJ2-7 many
CAWSPGDREQYF TGTGCCTGGAGCCCCGGGGACCGCGAGCAGTACTTC TRBV30 - TRBJ2-7 -
CASSPGLRTDTQYF TGTGCCAGCAGCCCAGGACTTCGCACAGATACGCAGTATTTT TRBV7-3 - TRBJ2-3 many